Below, one T cell receptor (beta chain) is given with its context. In its sample, this clonotype was seen many times. The clone's antigen remains unknown. One base away there is no much larger clone; base qualities are not given. These data come from a study of T cells after yellow fever vaccination (dated by TCRdb to the late 2010s). Background on the whole study: Libraries from fractions with low cell numbers were prepared with the SMART-Seq v4 Ultra Low Input RNA kit. To follow T-cell clones before and after primary and booster YFV17D yellow fever vaccination, bulk TCR alpha and beta repertoires were sequenced over time. Two healthy male donors, one aged 18 to 29 and one aged 30 to 40 years, made up the cohort. Blood was drawn at multiple timepoints before and after primary and secondary immunization, with bulk PBMC replicates and cell subsets isolated.

V gives up 0 bases and J gives up 0 bases, and the segment between their germline ends measures 10 bases. From the germline V gene, CDR1 is SGHRS and CDR2 is YFSETQ. The CDR3, cysteine through phenylalanine, is 16 amino acids long. The entry retains the CDR3 DNA only, 48 bases that are in frame from base 1. The treatment or condition label corresponds to: live attenuated yellow fever vaccine strain. At every blood-draw timepoint, two biological replicates of bulk PBMCs were collected. PBMCs were isolated from peripheral blood using a standard Ficoll-Paque protocol. RNA was extracted with TriZol from bulk PBMCs, CD4 and CD8 fractions, and dextramer-positive and dextramer-negative fractions. TCRdb names Illumina NovaSeq 6000 as the instrument used. TCR cDNA was synthesized by 5'RACE template switching, which introduced a universal primer site and unique molecular identifiers. Priming for cDNA synthesis came from both the TCR alpha and TCR beta constant segments. Library amplification involved two PCR steps, and the second step added sample barcodes and sequencing adapters. Sequencing of the libraries was done on either Illumina HiSeq 2500 (2x100 bp) or NovaSeq (2x150 bp). On the authors' methods: Reads were demultiplexed and collapsed into UMI consensus sequences with MIGEC, and V(D)J alignment was performed with MiXCR. Clonotypes responding to the vaccine were identified with edgeR on replicate PBMC samples, with the criteria of FDR below 0.01 and a log2 fold change above 5 up to day 15. Each bulk clonotype was labeled CD4 or CD8 based on which sequenced repertoire, CD4 or CD8, contained the clonotype at higher abundance. Using fastp at Q25 and MiXCR, TCRdb reprocessed the public reads and kept productive beta chains. Rows matching on CDR3 protein sequence are summarized as one entry with the most common DNA and genes. It is TCRdb's table, rather than the study itself, that gives the V and J calls and clone size. This sample comprises about 310,000 distinct CDR3 sequences, around 3.6% of them detected only once. The biggest ten clones account for roughly a quarter of the sample.

The paper's findings and limits, for the study overall: Because only two donors were included in the study, the extent to which the findings can be generalized is limited. Computational filtering was required because FACS-sorted repertoires could contain abundant contaminating clonotypes from the bulk population. A small fraction of clonotypes appeared in both the CD4 and CD8 compartments, likely as a result of convergent recombination. After the booster, most of the clones that had expanded following primary vaccination were detected again (roughly 96% of CD4 and 85% to 90% of CD8), which suggests that memory was broadly maintained. Compared with the primary T-cell response, the secondary T-cell response was faster but weaker, reaching its peak on day 5 rather than on day 15.

This TCR was sampled from a man aged 18 to 30 who received the YFV17D yellow fever vaccine. The sequence joins TRBV5-1 to TRBJ2-1; the D call is possibly TRBD1 or TRBD2, each sharing 5 bases. This sample comprised PBMCs, obtained on the day of the yellow fever booster vaccination. The DNA sequence reads TGCGCCAGCAGCTTGGTTGGGGACCCCTCCTACAATGAGCAGTTCTTC. Its product reads: CASSLVGDPSYNEQFF.